The 14 T cell receptor beta chains reported below all come from one sample, sequenced in a study of blood T cell repertoires in COVID-19. Produced via immunoSEQ multiplex PCR; TCRdb's table is partial and in-frame only. The sample includes roughly 190,000 clones, 65% to 85% of them seen just once. The material sequenced was PBMCs or T cells enriched from blood (not recorded which). The origin of the receptors is a woman in her twenties or thirties who had recovered from COVID-19.

The rearrangement joins TRBV28 to TRBJ2-7, with 7 bases that match TRBD2. The CDR3 covers 14 residues. Looked up from germline, CDR1 is MDHEN and CDR2 is SYDVKM. After removal of 3 bases from V and 3 bases from J, the junction contained 5 bases not matched to a gene. The CDR3: CASSFRGRVYEQYF. The CDR3 DNA reads as TGTGCCAGCAGTTTTCGGGGGAGGGTCTACGAGCAGTACTTC.

The chain couples TRBV19 to TRBJ2-2; 8 bases are shared with TRBD2. The CDR3 is 16 amino acids. Germline CDR1 and CDR2: LNHDA and SQIVND (reference sequence). The J segment lost 1 base and the V segment lost 5 bases, leaving 6 bases of the junction unmatched. The CDR3 DNA reads as TGTGCCAGTAGTCCCTTGGCGGGGGGGAACACCGGGGAGCTGTTTTTT. Residues: CASSPLAGGNTGELFF.

The CDR3 sequence: CATDPGSLNNEQFF. CDR3 nucleotides: TGTGCCACCGACCCGGGATCCCTTAACAATGAGCAGTTCTTC. The chain has TRBV19 and TRBJ2-1; perhaps TRBD2 as D (5 bases). Germline loops: CDR1 LNHDA, CDR2 SQIVND (reference sequence). V was pared by 10 bases and J by 5 bases, with 18 bases between. The CDR3 contains 14 residues. Drawing the rest from reference TRBV19 and TRBJ2-1, the complete variable domain is DGGITQSPKYLFRKEGQNVTLSCEQNLNHDAMYWYRQDPGQGLRLIYYSQIVNDFQKGDIAEGYSVSREKKESFPLTVTSAQKNPTAFYLCATDPGSLNNEQFFGPGTRLTVL.

The chain has TRBV3-1 (or the pseudogene TRBV3-2) and TRBJ1-1, with D possibly TRBD1 on 6 matching bases. This CDR3 is built from 15 residues. Trimming left V 4 bases short and J 4 bases short, with 16 bases between. The germline CDR1 and CDR2 sequences are LGHDT and YNNKEL (reference sequence). The CDR3 is CASSPQQGAITEAFF. The CDR3, as DNA: TGTGCCAGCAGCCCGCAACAGGGCGCCATCACTGAAGCTTTCTTT.

The genes are TRBV7-9 and TRBJ1-5; the D is unclear. CDR3 length equals 12 residues. The V gene lost 8 bases and the J gene lost 2 bases, with 7 bases spanning the gap. CDR1 SEHNR and CDR2 FQNEAQ come from the germline V gene (reference sequence). CDR3 sequence reads: CASQSGNQPQHF. In DNA form, the CDR3 reads TGTGCCAGCCAATCGGGCAATCAGCCCCAGCATTTT.

In its sample, this clone was seen many times. The same CDR3 can be traced to other DNA sequences in this sample. V and J are TRBV14 and TRBJ1-2; 7 nucleotides match TRBD1. The CDR3 consists of 13 residues. The junction had 0 bases not matched to a gene; V was cut back by 1 base and J by 4 bases. The germline V gene encodes CDR1 SGHDN and CDR2 FVKESK. CDR3 bases: TGTGCCAGCAGCCAAGGACAGGGCTATGGCTACACCTTC. Its protein is CASSQGQGYGYTF.

The chain has TRBV7-2 and TRBJ1-3; tentative D call: TRBD1 (5 bases). The CDR3 contains 14 residues. Per germline, CDR1 SGHTA and CDR2 FQGNSA. The germline V and J ends were trimmed by 0 bases and 4 bases, with 7 bases remaining between them. This CDR3 reads CASSLAGVGNTIYF. CDR3 DNA sequence: TGTGCCAGCAGCTTAGCAGGGGTCGGAAACACCATATATTTT.

The chain is built from TRBV28 and TRBJ2-3; 8 bases match TRBD2. Germline-derived CDR1 and CDR2 are MDHEN and SYDVKM. V was pared by 4 bases and J by 6 bases, with 3 bases of the junction left unmatched. The CDR3 spans 13 residues. The chain's CDR3 is CASSWRGADTQYF. CDR3 DNA sequence: TGTGCCAGCAGTTGGCGGGGGGCGGATACGCAGTATTTT.

The chain is built from TRBV28 and TRBJ1-5, with 7 positions matching TRBD1. Trimming cost V 6 bases and J 0 bases; bases outside gene matches: 14. Germline V lookup: CDR1 MDHEN, CDR2 SYDVKM. This CDR3 comprises 18 residues. The CDR3 nucleotides read TGTGCCAGCAGCCCGGACAGGCGCACCGATTATAGCAATCAGCCCCAGCATTTT. Amino acid sequence: CASSPDRRTDYSNQPQHF.

The DNA of the CDR3 is TGCGCCAGCAGCTCCCAGGGTTATAATGAAAAACTGTTTTTT. This codes for CASSSQGYNEKLFF. The rearrangement uses TRBV5-1 and TRBJ1-4, with a weak D call TRBD1 (5 bases). Between the trimmed V and J ends, which lost 3 bases and 4 bases, there was a span of 10 bases. There are 14 residues in the CDR3. The germline CDR1 and CDR2 sequences are SGHRS and YFSETQ.

The CDR3 DNA sequence: TGTGCCAGCCTAGCGGGAGAGGGGGAGACCCAGTACTTC. It is translated as CASLAGEGETQYF. V gene TRBV2 combines with J gene TRBJ2-5; 10 nucleotides match TRBD2. Germline lookup yields CDR1 SNHLY and CDR2 FYNNEI. The V and J ends lost 8 bases and 5 bases, in that order; junction bases with no gene match: 5. CDR3 size: 13 residues.

The chain is built from TRBV30 and TRBJ1-2; 7 positions match TRBD1. V shed 2 bases, J shed 8 bases, and the junction held 11 bases outside the gene matches. In germline, CDR1 is GTSNPN, CDR2 SVGIG (reference sequence). This CDR3 comprises 14 residues. This CDR3 is CAWSIYRGAGGYTF. CDR3 in DNA: TGTGCCTGGAGTATCTACAGGGGCGCGGGAGGCTACACCTTC.

V usage is TRBV3-1 (or the pseudogene TRBV3-2) and J usage is TRBJ2-1, with 9 bases that match TRBD2. With 1 base clipped from V and 6 bases from J, the junction kept 7 bases outside the gene matches. CDR1 and CDR2 from the germline V gene are LGHDT and YNNKEL (reference sequence). The CDR3 runs to 16 residues. The CDR3 coding sequence is TGTGCCAGCAGCCAAGCTGGTGGGCGGGGGGGCAATGAGCAGTTCTTC. Its translation: CASSQAGGRGGNEQFF.

The rearrangement uses TRBV28 and TRBJ2-7; tentative D call: TRBD2 (6 bases). The germline V and J ends were trimmed by 6 bases and 4 bases, with 22 bases remaining between them. The CDR3 is 16 residues long. CDR1 is MDHEN, CDR2 SYDVKM, per germline. CDR3 amino acids: CASSSPGDWHGYEQYV. CDR3 DNA sequence: TGTGCCAGCAGCTCACCGGGGGACTGGCACGGGTACGAGCAGTACGTC.